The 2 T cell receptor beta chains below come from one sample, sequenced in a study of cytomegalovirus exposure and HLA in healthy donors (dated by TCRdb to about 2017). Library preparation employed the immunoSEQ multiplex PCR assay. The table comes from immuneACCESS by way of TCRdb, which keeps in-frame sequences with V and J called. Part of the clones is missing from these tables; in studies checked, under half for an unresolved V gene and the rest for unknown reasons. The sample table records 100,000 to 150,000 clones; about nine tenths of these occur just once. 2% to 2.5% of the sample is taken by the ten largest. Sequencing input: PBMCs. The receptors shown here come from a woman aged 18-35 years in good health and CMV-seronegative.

CDR3 protein: CASSIDLAGPYNEQFF. The DNA for the CDR3 is TGTGCCAGTAGTATAGATCTAGCGGGACCCTACAATGAGCAGTTCTTC. The chain recombines TRBV19 with TRBJ2-1, with 9 bases fitting TRBD2. The CDR3 is made up of 16 amino acids. Germline CDR1 reads LNHDA; CDR2 reads SQIVND (reference sequence). The V and J ends lost 0 bases and 2 bases, in that order; junction bases with no gene match: 2.

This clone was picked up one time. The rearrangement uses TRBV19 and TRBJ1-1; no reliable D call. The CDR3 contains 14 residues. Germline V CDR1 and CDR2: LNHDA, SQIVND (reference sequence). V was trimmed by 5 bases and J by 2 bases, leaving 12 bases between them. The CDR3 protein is CASSYGGRNTEAFF. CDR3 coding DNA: TGTGCCAGTAGTTATGGAGGGCGAAACACTGAAGCTTTCTTT.